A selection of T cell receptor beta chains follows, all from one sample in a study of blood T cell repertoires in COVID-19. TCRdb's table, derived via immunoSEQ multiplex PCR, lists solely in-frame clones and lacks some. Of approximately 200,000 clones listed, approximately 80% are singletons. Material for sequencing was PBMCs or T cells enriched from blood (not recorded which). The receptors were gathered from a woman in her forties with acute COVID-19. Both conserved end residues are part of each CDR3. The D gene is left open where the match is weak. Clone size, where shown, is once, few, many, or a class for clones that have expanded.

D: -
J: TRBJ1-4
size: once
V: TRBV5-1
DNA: TGCGCCAGCAGCTTGGTGGCAGCAACTAATGAAAAACTGTTTTTT
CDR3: CASSLVAATNEKLFF

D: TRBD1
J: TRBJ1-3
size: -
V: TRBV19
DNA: TGTGCCAGCACGACGGGGACAGGGAACTCTGGAAACACCATATATTTT
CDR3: CASTTGTGNSGNTIYF

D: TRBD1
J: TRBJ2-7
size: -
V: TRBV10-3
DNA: TGTGCCATCAGTGATAGGGACAGGGCCTCCTACGAGCAGTACTTC
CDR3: CAISDRDRASYEQYF

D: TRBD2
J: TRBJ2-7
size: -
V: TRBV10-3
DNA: TGTGCCATCAGGCTAGCGGGAGACGGACACGAGCAGTACTTC
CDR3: CAIRLAGDGHEQYF

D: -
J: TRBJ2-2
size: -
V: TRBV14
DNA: TGTGCCAGCAGCCTAGAGCTAGGCGGGGAGCTGTTTTTT
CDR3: CASSLELGGELFF

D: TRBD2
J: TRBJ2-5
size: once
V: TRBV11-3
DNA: TGTGCCAGCAGCTCCGGGGGGGGGAGTCAAGAGACCCAGTACTTC
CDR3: CASSSGGGSQETQYF

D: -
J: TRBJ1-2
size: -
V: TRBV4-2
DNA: TGTGCCAGCAGCTTCCGGACAGCCTCTAACTATGGCTACACCTTC
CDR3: CASSFRTASNYGYTF

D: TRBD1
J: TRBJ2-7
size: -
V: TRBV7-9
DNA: TGTGCCAGCAGCCTCGATTGGACAGGGGGAACCTACGAGCAGTACTTC
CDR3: CASSLDWTGGTYEQYF

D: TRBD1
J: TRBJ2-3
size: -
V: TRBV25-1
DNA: TGTGCCAGCAGCGACTGGACAGGGGTCACAGATACGCAGTATTTT
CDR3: CASSDWTGVTDTQYF

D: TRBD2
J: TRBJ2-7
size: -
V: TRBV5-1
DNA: TGCGCCAGCAGCCCGGGGGGTGGAAGGATGATCTACGAGCAGTACTTC
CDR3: CASSPGGGRMIYEQYF

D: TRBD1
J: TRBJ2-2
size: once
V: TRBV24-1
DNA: TGTGCCACCAGTGGGCAGGGGGCTGCCGGGGAGCTGTTTTTT
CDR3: CATSGQGAAGELFF

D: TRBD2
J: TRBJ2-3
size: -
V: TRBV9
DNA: TGTGCCAGCAGCCCCCGACTAGCGGGAGGGGAAGGGGGCAGGCCAGATACGCAGTATTTT
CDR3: CASSPRLAGGEGGRPDTQYF

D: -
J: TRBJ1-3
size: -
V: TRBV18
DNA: TGTGCCAGCTCAACGTCAGGGGCCGATGGAAACACCATATATTTT
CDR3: CASSTSGADGNTIYF

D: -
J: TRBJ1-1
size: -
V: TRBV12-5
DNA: TGTGCTAGTGGTTTGGTACTCCCAGGGGCCTCAGAAGCTTTCTTT
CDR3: CASGLVLPGASEAFF

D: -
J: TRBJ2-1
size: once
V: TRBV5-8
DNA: TGTGCCAGCAGCCCTAACTCGATAACCTCCTACAATGAGCAGTTCTTC
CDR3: CASSPNSITSYNEQFF

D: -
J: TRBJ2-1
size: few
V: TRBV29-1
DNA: TGCAGCGTTGGGGTTAGGGGTGGAAGCTCCTACAATGAGCAGTTCTTC
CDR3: CSVGVRGGSSYNEQFF

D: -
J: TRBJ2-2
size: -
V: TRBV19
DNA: TGTGCCAGTACCTCCCCACAGGGCTGGGACACCGGGGAGCTGTTTTTT
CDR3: CASTSPQGWDTGELFF

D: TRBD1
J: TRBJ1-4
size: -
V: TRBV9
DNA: TGTGCCAGCAGCGTAGCAACAGGGGGAGATGAAAAACTGTTTTTT
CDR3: CASSVATGGDEKLFF

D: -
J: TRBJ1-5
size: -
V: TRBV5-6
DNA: TGTGCCAGCAGCTTGTTGCGGGATAGCCAGCCCCAGCATTTT
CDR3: CASSLLRDSQPQHF

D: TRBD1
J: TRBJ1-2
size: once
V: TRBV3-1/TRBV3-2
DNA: TGTGCCAGCAGCCAGGAGGGGGCGGGAGGCTACACCTTC
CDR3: CASSQEGAGGYTF

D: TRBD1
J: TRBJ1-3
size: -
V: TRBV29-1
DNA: TGCAGCGTGGTCCCGGGACAGGGGGCGAAAGACACCATATATTTT
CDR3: CSVVPGQGAKDTIYF

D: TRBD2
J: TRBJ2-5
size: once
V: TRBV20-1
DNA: TGCAGTGCCAGTTTGGGAGCGGGAGGCCCAGAGACCCAGTACTTC
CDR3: CSASLGAGGPETQYF

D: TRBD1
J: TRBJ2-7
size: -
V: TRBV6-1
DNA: TGTGCCAGCACCCCAAGACAGGGGGCGACCTACGAGCAGTACTTC
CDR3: CASTPRQGATYEQYF

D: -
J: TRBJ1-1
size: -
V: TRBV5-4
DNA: TGTGCCAGCAGCTTGGATCATCACACTGAAGCTTTCTTT
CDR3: CASSLDHHTEAFF

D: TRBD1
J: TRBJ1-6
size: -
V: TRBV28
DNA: TGTGCCAGCAGTTTTGGGGACAGCTATAATTCACCCCTCCACTTT
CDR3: CASSFGDSYNSPLHF

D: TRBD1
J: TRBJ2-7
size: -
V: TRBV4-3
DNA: TGCGCCAGCAGCCAAGAAAGGGGGCACTCCTACGAGCAGTACTTC
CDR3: CASSQERGHSYEQYF

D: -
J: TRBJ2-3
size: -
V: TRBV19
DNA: TGTGCCAGTAGTCTGAGCCCCCCGAGGCCATCAGCAGTTTATACGCAGTATTTT
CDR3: CASSLSPPRPSAVYTQYF

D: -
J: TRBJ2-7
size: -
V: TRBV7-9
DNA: TGTGCCAGCAGCCACGCCGGGACTGCCGCCTACGAGCAGTACTTC
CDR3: CASSHAGTAAYEQYF

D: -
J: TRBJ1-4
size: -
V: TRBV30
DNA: TGTGCCTGGAGCGTTGACAGCTTTAATGAAAAACTGTTTTTT
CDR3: CAWSVDSFNEKLFF